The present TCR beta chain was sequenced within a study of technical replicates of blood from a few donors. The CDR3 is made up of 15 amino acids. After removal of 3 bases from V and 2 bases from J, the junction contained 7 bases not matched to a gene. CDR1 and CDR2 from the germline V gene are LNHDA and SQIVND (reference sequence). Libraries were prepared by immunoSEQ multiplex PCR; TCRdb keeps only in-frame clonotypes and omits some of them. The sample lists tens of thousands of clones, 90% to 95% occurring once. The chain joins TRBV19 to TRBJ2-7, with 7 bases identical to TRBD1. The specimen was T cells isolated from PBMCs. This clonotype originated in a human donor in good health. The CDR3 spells CASSMTGTDTYEQYF. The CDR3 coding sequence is TGTGCCAGTAGTATGACCGGGACAGATACCTACGAGCAGTACTTC.